One sample yielded the 2 T cell receptor beta chains listed below, sequenced in a study of OX40 agonist ivuxolimab in advanced cancers. Only in-frame clones appear in the TCRdb table, and some are missing; sequencing was by immunoSEQ multiplex PCR. The sample lists about 78,000 clones; roughly 84% were seen once. The sequencing here drew on CD4+ or CD8+ T cells sorted from blood, taken in a trial of the OX40 agonist ivuxolimab. These receptors were taken from an adult with an advanced solid tumor such as melanoma, head and neck, liver or kidney cancer.

CDR3 nucleotide sequence: TGTGCCACCAGCAGACTGACAGGGGAGACCCAGTACTTC. Translated: CATSRLTGETQYF. V is TRBV15 and J is TRBJ2-5, with TRBD1 matching over 7 bases. This CDR3 region has 13 residues. Germline V CDR1 and CDR2: LNHNV, YYDKDF (reference sequence). V lost 2 bases, J lost 5 bases, and 2 bases stayed unmatched.

The gene calls are TRBV4-2 and TRBJ2-5; the D gene is possibly TRBD2 (6 bases). Trimming removed 4 bases at V and 3 bases at J, with 21 bases between. CDR1 and CDR2 from the germline V gene are LGHNA and YNFKEQ. This CDR3 has 17 residues. CDR3: CASSPAPGGKDEETQYF. CDR3 nucleotide sequence: TGTGCCAGCAGCCCAGCCCCTGGGGGGAAAGACGAAGAGACCCAGTACTTC.